This TCR beta chain was identified during a study of blood T cell repertoires in COVID-19. Authors' methods: The authors estimated nucleated cell counts from reference gene primer amplification. Libraries were prepared by immunoSEQ multiplex PCR; TCRdb keeps only in-frame clonotypes and omits some of them. V and J calls plus clone size are reproduced from that table; the DNA served to infer D and trimming. The sample lists around 250,000 clones; 82% were seen once. The CDR3 length is 18 residues. The junction had 10 bases not matched to a gene; V was cut back by 3 bases and J by 2 bases. Germline V gene sequence: CDR1 SGHTS, CDR2 YDEGEE.

Material: PBMCs or T cells enriched from blood (not recorded which). This sequence originates from a man between 35 and 55 years old who had recovered from COVID-19. The chain couples TRBV5-8 to TRBJ2-1, with 11 bases lining up with TRBD2. Here the CDR3 reads CASSSRLAGLGPYNEQFF. The CDR3 nucleotides read TGTGCCAGCAGCTCTAGACTAGCGGGGTTGGGTCCCTACAATGAGCAGTTCTTC.